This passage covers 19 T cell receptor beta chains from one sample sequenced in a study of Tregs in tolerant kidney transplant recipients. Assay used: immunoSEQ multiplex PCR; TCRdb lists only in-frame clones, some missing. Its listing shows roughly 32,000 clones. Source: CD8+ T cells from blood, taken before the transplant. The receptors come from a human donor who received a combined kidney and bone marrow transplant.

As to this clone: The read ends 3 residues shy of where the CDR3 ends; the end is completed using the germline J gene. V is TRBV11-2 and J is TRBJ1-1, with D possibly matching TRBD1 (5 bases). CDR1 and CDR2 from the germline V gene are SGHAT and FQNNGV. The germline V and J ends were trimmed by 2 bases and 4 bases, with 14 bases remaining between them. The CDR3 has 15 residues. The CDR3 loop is CASSLTEGQSTEAFF. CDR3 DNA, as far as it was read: TGTGCCAGCAGCTTAACCGAGGGGCAGAGCACTGAA.

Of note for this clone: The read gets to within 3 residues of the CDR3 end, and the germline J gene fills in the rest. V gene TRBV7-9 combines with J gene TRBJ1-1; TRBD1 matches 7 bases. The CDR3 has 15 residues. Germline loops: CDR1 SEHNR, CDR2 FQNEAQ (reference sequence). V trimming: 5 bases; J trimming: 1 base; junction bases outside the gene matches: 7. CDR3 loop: CASSQLRGPNTEAFF. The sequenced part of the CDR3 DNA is TGTGCCAGCAGCCAGCTGAGGGGGCCGAACACTGAA.

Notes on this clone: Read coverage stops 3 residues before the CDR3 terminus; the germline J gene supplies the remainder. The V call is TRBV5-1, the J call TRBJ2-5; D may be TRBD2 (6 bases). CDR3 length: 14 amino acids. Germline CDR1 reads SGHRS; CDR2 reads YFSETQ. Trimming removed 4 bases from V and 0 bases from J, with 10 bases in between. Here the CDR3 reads CASSPRGNQETQYF. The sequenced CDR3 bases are TGCGCCAGCAGCCCCCGGGGGAACCAAGAGACC. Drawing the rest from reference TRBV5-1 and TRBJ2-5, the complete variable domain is KAGVTQTPRYLIKTRGQQVTLSCSPISGHRSVSWYQQTPGQGLQFLFEYFSETQRNKGNFPGRFSGRQFSNSRSEMNVSTLELGDSALYLCASSPRGNQETQYFGPGTRLLVL.

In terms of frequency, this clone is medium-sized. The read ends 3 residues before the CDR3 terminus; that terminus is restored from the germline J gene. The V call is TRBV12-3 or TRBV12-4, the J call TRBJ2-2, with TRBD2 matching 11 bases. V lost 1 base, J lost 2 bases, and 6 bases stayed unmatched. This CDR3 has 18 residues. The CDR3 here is CASSLGLAGGANTGELFF. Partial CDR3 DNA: TGTGCCAGCAGTTTAGGGCTAGCGGGGGGAGCTAACACCGGGGAG.

This CDR3 reads CASSHWAQDNTEAFF. The CDR3 DNA, read in part, is TGTGCCAGCAGCCACTGGGCCCAGGATAACACTGAA. This chain uses TRBV4-2 with TRBJ1-1; D is ambiguous. The observed sequence ends 3 residues before the CDR3 terminus, with the missing tail filled in from the germline J gene. Trimming cost V 3 bases and J 2 bases, with 13 bases left between them. Germline CDR1 LGHNA, CDR2 YNFKEQ. The CDR3 length is 15 residues.

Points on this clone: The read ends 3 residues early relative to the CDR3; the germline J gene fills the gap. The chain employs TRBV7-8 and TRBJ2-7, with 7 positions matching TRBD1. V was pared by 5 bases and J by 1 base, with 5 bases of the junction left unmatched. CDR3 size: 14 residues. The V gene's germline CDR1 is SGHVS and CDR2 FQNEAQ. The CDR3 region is CASSPTGRSYEQYF. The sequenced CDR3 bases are TGTGCCAGCAGCCCGACAGGGCGTTCCTACGAG.

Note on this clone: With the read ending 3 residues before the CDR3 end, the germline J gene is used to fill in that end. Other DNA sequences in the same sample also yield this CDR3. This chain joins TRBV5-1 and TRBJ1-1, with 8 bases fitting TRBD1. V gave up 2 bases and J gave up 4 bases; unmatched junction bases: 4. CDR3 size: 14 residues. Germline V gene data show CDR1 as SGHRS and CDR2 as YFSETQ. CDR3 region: CASSLGQGGTEAFF. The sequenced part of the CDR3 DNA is TGCGCCAGCAGCTTAGGACAGGGTGGCACTGAA.

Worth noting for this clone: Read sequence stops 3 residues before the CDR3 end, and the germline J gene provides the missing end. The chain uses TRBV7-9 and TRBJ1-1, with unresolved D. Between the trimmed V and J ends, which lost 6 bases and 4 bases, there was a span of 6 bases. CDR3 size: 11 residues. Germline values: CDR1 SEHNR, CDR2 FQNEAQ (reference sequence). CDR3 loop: CASRMATEAFF. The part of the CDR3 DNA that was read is TGTGCCAGCAGAATGGCCACTGAA. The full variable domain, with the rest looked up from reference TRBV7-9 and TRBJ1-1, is DTGVSQNPRHKITKRGQNVTFRCDPISEHNRLYWYRQTLGQGPEFLTYFQNEAQLEKSRLLSDRFSAERPKGSFSTLEIQRTEQGDSAMYLCASRMATEAFFGQGTRLTVV.

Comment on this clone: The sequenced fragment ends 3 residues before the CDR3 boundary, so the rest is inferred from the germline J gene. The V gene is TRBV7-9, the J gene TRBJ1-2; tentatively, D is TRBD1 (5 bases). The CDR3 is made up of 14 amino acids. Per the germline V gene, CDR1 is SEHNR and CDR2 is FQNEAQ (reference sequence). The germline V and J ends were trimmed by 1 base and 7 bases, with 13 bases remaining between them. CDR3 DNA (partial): TGTGCCAGCAGCTTAGGGGTAGGGGTGAGTGGC. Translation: CASSLGVGVSG. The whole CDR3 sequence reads CASSLGVGVSGYTF.

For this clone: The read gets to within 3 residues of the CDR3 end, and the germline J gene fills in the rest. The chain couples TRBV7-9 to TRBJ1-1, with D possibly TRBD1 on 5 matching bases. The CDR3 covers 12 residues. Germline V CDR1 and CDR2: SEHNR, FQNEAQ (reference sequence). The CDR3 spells CASSYQGGKAFF. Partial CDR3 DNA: TGTGCCAGCAGTTACCAGGGTGGCAAG.

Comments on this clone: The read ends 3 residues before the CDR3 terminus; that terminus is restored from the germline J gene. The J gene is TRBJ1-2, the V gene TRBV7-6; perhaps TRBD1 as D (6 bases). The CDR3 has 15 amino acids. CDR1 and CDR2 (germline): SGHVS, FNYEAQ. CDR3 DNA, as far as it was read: TGTGTCACTGGACAGTTAAACTTACTACAGTATGGC. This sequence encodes CVTGQLNLLQYG. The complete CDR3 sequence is CVTGQLNLLQYGYTF. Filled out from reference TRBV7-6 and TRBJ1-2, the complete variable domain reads GAGVSQSPRYKVTKRGQDVALRCDPISGHVSLYWYRQALGQGPEFLTYFNYEAQQDKSGLPNDRFSAERPEGSISTLTIQRTEQRDSAMYRCVTGQLNLLQYGYTFGSGTRLTVV.

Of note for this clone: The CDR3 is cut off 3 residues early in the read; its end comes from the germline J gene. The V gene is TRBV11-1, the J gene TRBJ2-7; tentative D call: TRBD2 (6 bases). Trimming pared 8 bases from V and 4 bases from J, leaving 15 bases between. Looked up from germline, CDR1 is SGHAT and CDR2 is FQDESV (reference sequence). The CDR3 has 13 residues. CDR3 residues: CASAFGGTYEQYF. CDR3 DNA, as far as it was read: TGTGCCAGCGCCTTCGGGGGAACATACGAG.

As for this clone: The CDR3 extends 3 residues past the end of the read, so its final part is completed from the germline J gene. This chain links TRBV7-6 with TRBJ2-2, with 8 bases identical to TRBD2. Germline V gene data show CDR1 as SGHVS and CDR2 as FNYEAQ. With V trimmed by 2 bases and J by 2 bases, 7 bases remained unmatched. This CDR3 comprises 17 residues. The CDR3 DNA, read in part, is TGTGCCAGCAGCTTATCCCTACTAGCGGCTAACACCGGGGAG. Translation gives CASSLSLLAANTGE. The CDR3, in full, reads CASSLSLLAANTGELFF.

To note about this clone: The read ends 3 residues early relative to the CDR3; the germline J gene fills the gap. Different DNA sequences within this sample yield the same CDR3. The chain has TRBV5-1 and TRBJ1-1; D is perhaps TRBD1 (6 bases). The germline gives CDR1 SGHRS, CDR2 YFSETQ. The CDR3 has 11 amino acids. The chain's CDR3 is CASSLQGEAFF. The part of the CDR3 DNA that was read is TGCGCCAGCAGCTTACAGGGCGAA.

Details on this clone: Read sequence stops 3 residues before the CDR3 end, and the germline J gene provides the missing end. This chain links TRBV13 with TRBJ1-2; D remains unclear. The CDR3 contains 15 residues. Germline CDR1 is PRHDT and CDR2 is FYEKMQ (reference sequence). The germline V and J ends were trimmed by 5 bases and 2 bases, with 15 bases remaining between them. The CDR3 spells CASSAPGEHNYGYTF. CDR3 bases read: TGTGCCAGCAGCGCCCCAGGAGAACACAACTATGGC.

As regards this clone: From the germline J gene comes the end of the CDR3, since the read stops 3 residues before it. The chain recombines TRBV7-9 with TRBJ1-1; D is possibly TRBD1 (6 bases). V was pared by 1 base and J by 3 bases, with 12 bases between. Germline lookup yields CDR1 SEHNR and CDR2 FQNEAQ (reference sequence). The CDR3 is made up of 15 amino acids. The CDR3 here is CASSLGDRLDTEAFF. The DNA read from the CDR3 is TGTGCCAGCAGCTTAGGCGACAGGCTAGACACTGAA.

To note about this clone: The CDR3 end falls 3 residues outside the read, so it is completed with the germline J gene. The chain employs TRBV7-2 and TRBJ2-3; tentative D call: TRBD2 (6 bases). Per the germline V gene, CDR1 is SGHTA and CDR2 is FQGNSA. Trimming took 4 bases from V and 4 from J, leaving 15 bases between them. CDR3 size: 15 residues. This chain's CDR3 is CASSSLGGVADTQYF. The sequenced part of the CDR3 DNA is TGTGCCAGCAGCTCCCTCGGAGGGGTAGCAGATACG.

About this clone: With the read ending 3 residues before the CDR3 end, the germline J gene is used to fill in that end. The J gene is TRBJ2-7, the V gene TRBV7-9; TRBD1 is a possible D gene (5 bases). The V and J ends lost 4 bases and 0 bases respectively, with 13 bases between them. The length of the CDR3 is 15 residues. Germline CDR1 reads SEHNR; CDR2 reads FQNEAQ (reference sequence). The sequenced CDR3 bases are TGTGCCAGCAGCTCCGGAAGGGGCCTCTCCTACGAG. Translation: CASSSGRGLSYE. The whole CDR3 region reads CASSSGRGLSYEQYF. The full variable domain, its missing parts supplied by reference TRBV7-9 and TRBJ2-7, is DTGVSQNPRHKITKRGQNVTFRCDPISEHNRLYWYRQTLGQGPEFLTYFQNEAQLEKSRLLSDRFSAERPKGSFSTLEIQRTEQGDSAMYLCASSSGRGLSYEQYFGPGTRLTVT.

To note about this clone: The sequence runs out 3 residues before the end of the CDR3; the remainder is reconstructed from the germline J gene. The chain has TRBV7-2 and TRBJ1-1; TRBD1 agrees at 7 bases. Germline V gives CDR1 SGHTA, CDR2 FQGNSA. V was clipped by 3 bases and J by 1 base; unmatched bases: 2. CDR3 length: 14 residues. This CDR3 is CASSLSGGNTEAFF. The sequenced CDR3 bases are TGTGCCAGCAGCTTGTCAGGGGGGAACACTGAA.